Below, 22 T cell receptor beta chains from the same sample are listed, as sequenced in a study of response to subunit inactivated influenza vaccine (dated by TCRdb to 2016 to 2018). The library relied on RT-PCR. Data came from an Illumina HiSeq 2500. TCRdb ran its own pipeline on the public reads, namely fastp trimming at Q25 and MiXCR clone calling, and kept in-frame beta chains. CDR3 protein duplicates are merged, each entry listing the most common genes and DNA. The sample table records hundreds of thousands of distinct CDR3 sequences; 11% of these occur just once. Of the sample, more than 9.5% falls within the top ten clones. This same sample was also part of a study on T cells expressing NK-cell markers. As the second paper documents: TCR beta cDNA libraries were prepared using 5'RACE template switching, which introduced a universal primer site and unique molecular identifiers.

The starting material was PBMCs from blood, obtained on the day of vaccination. The origin of the receptors is a man between 50 and 59 years old who received an inactivated influenza vaccine. Donor details come from another sample of the same person, matched by shared clones.

The genes are TRBV28 and TRBJ2-1; 7 nucleotides agree with TRBD2. The CDR3 length is 16 residues. Germline-derived CDR1 and CDR2 are MDHEN and SYDVKM. Trimming removed 2 bases from V and 6 bases from J; junction bases left unmatched: 10. CDR3 in amino acids: CASSLIGGGVRNEQFF. CDR3 DNA sequence: TGTGCCAGCAGTTTAATCGGGGGAGGGGTCCGCAATGAGCAGTTCTTC.

This rearrangement joins TRBV3-1 to TRBJ2-7; the D is unclear. Germline CDR1 and CDR2: LGHDT and YNNKEL (reference sequence). The V end lost 1 base, the J end lost 4 bases, and 8 bases lay between the germline ends. The CDR3 covers 13 residues. The DNA for the CDR3 is TGTGCCAGCAGCCAAGGGAATCCTTACGAGCAGTACTTC. It specifies CASSQGNPYEQYF.

The chain uses TRBV18 and TRBJ2-4, with TRBD1 matching over 7 bases. The CDR3 consists of 15 residues. The V gene end was trimmed by 0 bases and the J gene end by 7 bases; junction bases not matched to a gene: 6. Per the germline V gene, CDR1 is KGHSH and CDR2 is LQKENI. The CDR3 region is CASSPPGRGLNIQYF. The CDR3 DNA reads TGTGCCAGCTCACCACCGGGAAGGGGGCTTAACATTCAGTACTTC.

V usage is TRBV7-8 and J usage is TRBJ2-1, with D uncertain. Germline values: CDR1 SGHVS, CDR2 FQNEAQ. The CDR3 sequence is 14 residues long. The V and J ends lost 2 bases and 7 bases respectively, with 12 bases between them. The CDR3 DNA is TGTGCCAGCAGCTTATGGGGTCTACAGAATGAGCAGTTCTTC. Translation: CASSLWGLQNEQFF.

This clonotype has a count of ten or more. The chain is built from TRBV29-1 and TRBJ2-1, with D maybe TRBD1 (8 bases). The V and J ends lost 5 bases and 6 bases respectively, with 17 bases between them. The CDR3 is made up of 14 amino acids. CDR1 is SQVTM, CDR2 ANQGSEA, per germline. The CDR3, as DNA: TGCAGCGTTTATGGACAGGGAGGGATCAATGAGCAGTTCTTC. Its protein is CSVYGQGGINEQFF.

The table lists this clonotype with a count of one. The chain joins TRBV18 to TRBJ2-7; D call uncertain. Germline V CDR1 and CDR2: KGHSH, LQKENI. The CDR3 has 14 amino acids. V was pared by 2 bases and J by 3 bases, with 11 bases between. CDR3 DNA sequence: TGTGCCAGCTCACCAGGGCAGCCATTCTACGAGCAGTACTTC. Encoded protein: CASSPGQPFYEQYF.

Ten or more counts support this clonotype. The chain employs TRBV5-1 and TRBJ2-1, with D perhaps being TRBD1 or TRBD2 (5 bases each). This CDR3 is built from 13 residues. Trimming took 1 base from V and 6 from J, leaving 8 bases between them. Per germline, CDR1 SGHRS and CDR2 YFSETQ. As DNA, the CDR3 is TGCGCCAGCAGCTTGAATGGGGGCAATGAGCAGTTCTTC. Its translation: CASSLNGGNEQFF. The variable domain in full, completed from reference TRBV5-1 and TRBJ2-1, reads KAGVTQTPRYLIKTRGQQVTLSCSPISGHRSVSWYQQTPGQGLQFLFEYFSETQRNKGNFPGRFSGRQFSNSRSEMNVSTLELGDSALYLCASSLNGGNEQFFGPGTRLTVL.

The chain links TRBV27 to TRBJ1-5; D is unclear. The V and J ends lost 0 bases and 1 base respectively, with 10 bases between them. Germline V gives CDR1 MNHEY, CDR2 SMNVEV (reference sequence). The CDR3 length is 16 residues. In DNA, the CDR3 is TGTGCCAGCAGTTTATCAGCCGTTTTGAGCAATCAGCCCCAGCATTTT. Protein: CASSLSAVLSNQPQHF.

CDR3 coding DNA: TGCAGTGCTAGAGCCCCGGGACAGGCTTTGTACGAGCAGTACTTC. Residues: CSARAPGQALYEQYF. V is TRBV20-1 and J is TRBJ2-7, with 8 positions matching TRBD1. Germline V lookup: CDR1 DFQATT, CDR2 SNEGSKA (reference sequence). Trimming cost V 1 base and J 4 bases; bases outside gene matches: 9. This CDR3 comprises 15 residues.

This clonotype was observed a few times. The chain has TRBV11-2 and TRBJ2-2, with a possible D match to TRBD1 (6 bases). Germline CDR1 and CDR2: SGHAT and FQNNGV. V was pared by 6 bases and J by 4 bases, with 15 bases between. The CDR3 is made up of 15 amino acids. The CDR3 region has the DNA TGTGCCAGCAGAAGTCCCGGGACACCCACCGGGGAGCTGTTTTTT. Protein: CASRSPGTPTGELFF.

This clonotype has more than one count but fewer than ten. The chain employs TRBV27 and TRBJ2-1, with TRBD2 identical over 10 bases. V trimming: 5 bases; J trimming: 6 bases; junction bases outside the gene matches: 7. CDR1 is MNHEY and CDR2 is SMNVEV in the germline V gene (reference sequence). The CDR3 consists of 15 residues. The CDR3 DNA follows: TGTGCCAGCAGTGCCGCGCTAGCGGGAGTCAATGAGCAGTTCTTC. As protein: CASSAALAGVNEQFF.

This clonotype was counted many times. The chain has TRBV14 and TRBJ2-1; D not resolved. The CDR3 sequence is 12 residues long. Trimming stripped 4 bases from V and 4 bases from J, with 5 bases between. CDR1 and CDR2 (germline): SGHDN, FVKESK. CDR3: CASSRLYNEQFF. CDR3 bases: TGTGCCAGCAGCCGACTGTACAATGAGCAGTTCTTC.

This clonotype was seen a handful of times. The rearrangement joins TRBV20-1 to TRBJ2-2; D may correspond to TRBD1 or TRBD2 (6 bases each). CDR1 is DFQATT, CDR2 SNEGSKA, per germline (reference sequence). The CDR3 length is 16 residues. V lost 2 bases and J lost 4, with 17 bases in between. The CDR3 is CSARYGGGISTGELFF. CDR3 in DNA: TGCAGTGCTAGATACGGGGGCGGCATTTCCACCGGGGAGCTGTTTTTT.

This clonotype has ten or more counts. This sequence joins TRBV15 and TRBJ2-1, with 8 bases aligning to TRBD2. The ends lost 3 bases at V and 3 bases at J; junction bases unmatched: 7. The CDR3 covers 16 residues. Germline values: CDR1 LNHNV, CDR2 YYDKDF (reference sequence). The CDR3 nucleotides are TGTGCCACCAGCAGTCGAATAGCGGGAAGCTACAATGAGCAGTTCTTC. Its translation: CATSSRIAGSYNEQFF. Using reference TRBV15 and TRBJ2-1 for the parts outside the CDR3, the full variable domain is DAMVIQNPRYQVTQFGKPVTLSCSQTLNHNVMYWYQQKSSQAPKLLFHYYDKDFNNEADTPDNFQSRRPNTSFCFLDIRSPGLGDTAMYLCATSSRIAGSYNEQFFGPGTRLTVL.

This clonotype has ten or more counts. This chain uses TRBV4-2 with TRBJ2-5, with 10 bases that match TRBD2. Losses at the gene ends were 5 bases for V and 7 bases for J; bases not matched to a gene: 7. This CDR3 has 14 residues. Germline V CDR1 and CDR2: LGHNA, YNFKEQ. CDR3 protein: CASSDLAGAGTQYF. The DNA of the CDR3 is TGTGCCAGCAGCGATCTAGCGGGAGCGGGGACCCAGTACTTC.

This clonotype was counted ten times or more. This chain uses TRBV28 with TRBJ2-1; no clear D. The CDR3 contains 13 residues. Germline V gene sequence: CDR1 MDHEN, CDR2 SYDVKM. The V end lost 2 bases, the J end lost 9 bases, and 11 bases lay between the germline ends. The CDR3 coding sequence is TGTGCCAGCAGTTTAACGGCCCCTACTGAGCAGTTCTTC. It codes for CASSLTAPTEQFF.

This clonotype was picked up a small number of times. The rearrangement uses TRBV6-1 and TRBJ1-1; 9 nucleotides align to TRBD1. The CDR3 spans 14 residues. The J segment lost 4 bases and the V segment lost 5 bases, leaving 5 bases of the junction unmatched. The V gene's germline CDR1 is MNHNS and CDR2 SASEGT. This chain's CDR3 is CASSPDRGSTEAFF. As DNA, the CDR3 is TGTGCCAGCAGTCCCGACAGGGGGAGCACTGAAGCTTTCTTT.

This clonotype was picked up many times. J is TRBJ2-5 and V is TRBV29-1; D might be TRBD1 (5 bases). CDR1 is SQVTM, CDR2 ANQGSEA, per germline. The CDR3 is 14 amino acids. Trimming shortened V by 3 bases and J by 3 bases, and 14 bases separated the two germline ends. The CDR3 here is CSVDSLGLEETQYF. As DNA, the CDR3 is TGCAGCGTTGACTCGTTGGGGCTGGAAGAGACCCAGTACTTC. Complete variable domain (other parts from reference TRBV29-1 and TRBJ2-5): SAVISQKPSRDICQRGTSLTIQCQVDSQVTMMFWYRQQPGQSLTLIATANQGSEATYESGFVIDKFPISRPNLTFSTLTVSNMSPEDSSIYLCSVDSLGLEETQYFGPGTRLLVL.

This clonotype was detected a few times. The chain has TRBV5-6 and TRBJ2-5; D is perhaps TRBD1 (6 bases). Germline V gene data show CDR1 as SGHDT and CDR2 as YYEEEE. The CDR3 has 14 amino acids. Between the trimmed V and J ends, which lost 4 bases and 5 bases, there was a span of 15 bases. The CDR3 nucleotides are TGTGCCAGCAGCACCGGGACACCCGGGGAGACCCAGTACTTC. It is translated as CASSTGTPGETQYF.

Many counts were recorded for this clonotype. The chain's CDR3 is CASSREGGPYEQYF. CDR3 sequence (DNA): TGTGCCAGCAGCCGAGAGGGGGGGCCCTACGAGCAGTACTTC. The chain is built from TRBV4-2 and TRBJ2-7; tentatively, D is TRBD2 (7 bases). CDR3 length equals 14 residues. The ends were cut back, 4 bases at V and 2 bases at J, with 12 bases in the middle. Germline assignment: CDR1 LGHNA and CDR2 YNFKEQ.

In its sample, this clonotype was seen a few times. The rearrangement uses TRBV18 and TRBJ1-1; 7 nucleotides line up with TRBD1. Germline loops: CDR1 KGHSH, CDR2 LQKENI. This CDR3 spans 16 amino acids. Trimming cost V 3 bases and J 3 bases; bases outside gene matches: 10. The CDR3 spells CASSPRRGNTYTEAFF. CDR3 bases: TGTGCCAGCTCACCGCGCAGGGGGAATACATACACTGAAGCTTTCTTT.

The genes are TRBV5-5 and TRBJ2-5, with unresolved D. The CDR3 loop spans 14 amino acids. Germline V gives CDR1 SGHKS, CDR2 YYEKEE (reference sequence). With 0 bases removed from V and 1 base from J, the gap between germline ends came to 7 bases. The CDR3 nucleotides read TGTGCCAGCAGCTTGGACAGTTCCCAAGAGACCCAGTACTTC. As protein: CASSLDSSQETQYF. Variable domain in full (rest from reference TRBV5-5 and TRBJ2-5): DAGVTQSPTHLIKTRGQQVTLRCSPISGHKSVSWYQQVLGQGPQFIFQYYEKEERGRGNFPDRFSARQFPNYSSELNVNALLLGDSALYLCASSLDSSQETQYFGPGTRLLVL.